The 3 T cell receptor beta chains below all came from one sample that was sequenced in a study of cytomegalovirus exposure and HLA in healthy donors (dated by TCRdb to the late 2010s). The library relied on the immunoSEQ multiplex PCR assay. A mixture of 60 forward primers for TCR Vbeta segments and 13 reverse primers for TCR Jbeta segments was used in the multiplex PCR. What TCRdb holds here is the immuneACCESS table cut down to in-frame rearrangements. Part of the clones is not present; checked against another copy, under half of the missing clones reflect an unresolved V gene, and the others are unexplained. This sample's listing comprises around 150,000 clones. The ten largest account for roughly 2.5% of the sample. What was sequenced was PBMCs. The receptors originated from a man aged 35 to 55 in good health and CMV-seronegative.

The rearrangement uses TRBV27 and TRBJ1-2, with 11 bases that match TRBD1. V was pared by 4 bases and J by 8 bases, with 6 bases of the junction left unmatched. Germline-derived CDR1 and CDR2 are MNHEY and SMNVEV (reference sequence). This CDR3 has 14 residues. The CDR3 coding sequence is TGTGCCAGCAGTTCAACGGGACAGGGGGTCGGCTACACCTTC. Translated, it gives CASSSTGQGVGYTF.

This chain links TRBV7-8 with TRBJ2-2, with TRBD1 matching over 8 bases. This CDR3 has 15 amino acids. Germline lookup yields CDR1 SGHVS and CDR2 FQNEAQ. The trim removed 5 bases at V and 2 bases at J, leaving 4 bases unmatched. In nucleotides, the CDR3 is TGTGCCAGCAGCCAAACAGGGGGTAACACCGGGGAGCTGTTTTTT. Its translation: CASSQTGGNTGELFF.

The J gene is TRBJ2-2, the V gene TRBV15, with a possible D match to TRBD1 (5 bases). The CDR3 covers 16 residues. Trimming shortened V by 1 base and J by 7 bases, and 16 bases separated the two germline ends. The germline gives CDR1 LNHNV, CDR2 YYDKDF (reference sequence). The CDR3 region is CATSRGVGRVGGELFF. DNA of the CDR3: TGTGCCACCAGCAGAGGAGTCGGCAGGGTTGGCGGGGAGCTGTTTTTT.